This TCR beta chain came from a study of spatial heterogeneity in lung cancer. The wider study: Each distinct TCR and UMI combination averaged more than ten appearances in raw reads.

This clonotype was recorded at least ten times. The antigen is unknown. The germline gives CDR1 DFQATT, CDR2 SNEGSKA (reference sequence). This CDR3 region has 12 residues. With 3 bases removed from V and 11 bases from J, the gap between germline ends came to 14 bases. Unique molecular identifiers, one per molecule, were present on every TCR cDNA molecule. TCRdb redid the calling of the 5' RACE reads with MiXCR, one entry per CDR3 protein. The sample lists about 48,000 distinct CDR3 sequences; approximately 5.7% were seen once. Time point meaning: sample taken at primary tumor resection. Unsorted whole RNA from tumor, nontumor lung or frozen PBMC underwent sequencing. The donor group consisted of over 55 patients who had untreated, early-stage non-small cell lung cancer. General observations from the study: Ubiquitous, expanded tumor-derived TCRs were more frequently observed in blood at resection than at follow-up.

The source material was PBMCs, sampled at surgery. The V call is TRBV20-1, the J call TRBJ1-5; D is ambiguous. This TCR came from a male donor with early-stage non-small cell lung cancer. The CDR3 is CSARRTGGTQHF. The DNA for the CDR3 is TGCAGTGCTAGGCGGACGGGCGGGACCCAGCATTTT.